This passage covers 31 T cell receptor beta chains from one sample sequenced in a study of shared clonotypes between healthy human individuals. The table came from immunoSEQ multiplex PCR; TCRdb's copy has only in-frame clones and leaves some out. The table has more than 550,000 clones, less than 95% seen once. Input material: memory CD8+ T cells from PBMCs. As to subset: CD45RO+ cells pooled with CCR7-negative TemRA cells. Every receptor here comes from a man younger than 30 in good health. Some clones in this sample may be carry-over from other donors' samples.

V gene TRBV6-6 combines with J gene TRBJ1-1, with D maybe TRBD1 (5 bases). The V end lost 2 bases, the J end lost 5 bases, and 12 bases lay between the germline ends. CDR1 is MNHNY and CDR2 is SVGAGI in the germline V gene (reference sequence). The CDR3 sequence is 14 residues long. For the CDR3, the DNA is TGTGCCAGCAGTTACACCGAGGGGCGAACTGAAGCTTTCTTT. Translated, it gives CASSYTEGRTEAFF.

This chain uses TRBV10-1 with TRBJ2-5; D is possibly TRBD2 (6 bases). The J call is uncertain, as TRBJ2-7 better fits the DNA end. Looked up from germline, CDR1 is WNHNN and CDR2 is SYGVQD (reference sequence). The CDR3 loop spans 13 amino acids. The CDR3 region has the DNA TGCGCCAGCAGTGGGGACCGGGGGAACGAGCAGTACTTC. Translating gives CASSGDRGNEQYF.

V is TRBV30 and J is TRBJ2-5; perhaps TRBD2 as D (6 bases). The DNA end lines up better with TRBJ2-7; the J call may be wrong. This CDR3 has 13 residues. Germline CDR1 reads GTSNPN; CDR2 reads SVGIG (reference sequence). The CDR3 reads CAWRQRTTYEQYF. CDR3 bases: TGTGCCTGGAGACAGCGGACTACCTACGAGCAGTACTTC.

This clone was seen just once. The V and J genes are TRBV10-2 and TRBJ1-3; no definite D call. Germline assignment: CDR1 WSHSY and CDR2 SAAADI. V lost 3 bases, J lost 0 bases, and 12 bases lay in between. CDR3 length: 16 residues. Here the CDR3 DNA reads TGCGCCAGCAGTGAATTCCACAAGGACTCTGGAAACACCATATATTTT. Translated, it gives CASSEFHKDSGNTIYF.

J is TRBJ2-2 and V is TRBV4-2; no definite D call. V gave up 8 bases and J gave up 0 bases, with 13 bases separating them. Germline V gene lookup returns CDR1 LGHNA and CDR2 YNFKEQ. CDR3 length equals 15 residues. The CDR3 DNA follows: TGTGCCAGCTGCGATCCGAAAGCGAACACCGGGGAGCTGTTTTTT. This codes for CASCDPKANTGELFF.

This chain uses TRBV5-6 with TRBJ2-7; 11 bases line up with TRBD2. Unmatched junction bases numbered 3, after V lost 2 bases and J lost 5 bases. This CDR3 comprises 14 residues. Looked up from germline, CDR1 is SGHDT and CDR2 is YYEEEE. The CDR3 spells CASSLLAGVNEQYF. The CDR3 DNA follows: TGTGCCAGCAGCTTACTAGCGGGAGTAAACGAGCAGTACTTC.

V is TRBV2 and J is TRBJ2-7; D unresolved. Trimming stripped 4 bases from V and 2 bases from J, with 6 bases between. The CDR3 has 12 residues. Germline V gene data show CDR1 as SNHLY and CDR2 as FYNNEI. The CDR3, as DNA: TGTGCCAGCAGTGGGTCGACCTACGAGCAGTACTTC. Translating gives CASSGSTYEQYF. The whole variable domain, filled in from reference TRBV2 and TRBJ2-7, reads EPEVTQTPSHQVTQMGQEVILRCVPISNHLYFYWYRQILGQKVEFLVSFYNNEISEKSEIFDDQFSVERPDGSNFTLKIRSTKLEDSAMYFCASSGSTYEQYFGPGTRLTVT.

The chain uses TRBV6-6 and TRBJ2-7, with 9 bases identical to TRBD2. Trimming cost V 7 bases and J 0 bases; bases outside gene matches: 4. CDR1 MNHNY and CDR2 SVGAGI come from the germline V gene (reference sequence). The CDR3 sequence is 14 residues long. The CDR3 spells CASTRLAASYEQYF. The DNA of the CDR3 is TGTGCCAGCACCAGACTAGCGGCCTCCTACGAGCAGTACTTC.

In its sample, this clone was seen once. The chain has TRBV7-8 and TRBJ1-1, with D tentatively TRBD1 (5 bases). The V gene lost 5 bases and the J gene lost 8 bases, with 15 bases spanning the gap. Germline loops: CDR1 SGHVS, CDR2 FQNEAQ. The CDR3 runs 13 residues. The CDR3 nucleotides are TGTGCCAGCAGCGCCGGGACTCGCGACGAAGCTTTCTTT. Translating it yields CASSAGTRDEAFF. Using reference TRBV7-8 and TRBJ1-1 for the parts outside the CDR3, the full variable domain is GAGVSQSPRYKVAKRGQDVALRCDPISGHVSLFWYQQALGQGPEFLTYFQNEAQLDKSGLPSDRFFAERPEGSVSTLKIQRTQQEDSAVYLCASSAGTRDEAFFGQGTRLTVV.

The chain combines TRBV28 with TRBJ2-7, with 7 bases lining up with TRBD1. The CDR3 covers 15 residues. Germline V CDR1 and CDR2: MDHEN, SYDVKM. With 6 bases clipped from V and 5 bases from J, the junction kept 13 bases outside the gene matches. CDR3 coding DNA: TGTGCCAGCAGACAGTCTAATAATGACAGGGACGAGCAGTACTTC. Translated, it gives CASRQSNNDRDEQYF.

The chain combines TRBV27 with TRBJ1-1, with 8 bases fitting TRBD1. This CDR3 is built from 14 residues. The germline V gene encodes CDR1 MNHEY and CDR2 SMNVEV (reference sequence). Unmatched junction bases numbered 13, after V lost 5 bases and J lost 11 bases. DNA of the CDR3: TGTGCCAGCAGTCTCAGGGGACAGGTCAATGGGGCTTTCTTT. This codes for CASSLRGQVNGAFF.

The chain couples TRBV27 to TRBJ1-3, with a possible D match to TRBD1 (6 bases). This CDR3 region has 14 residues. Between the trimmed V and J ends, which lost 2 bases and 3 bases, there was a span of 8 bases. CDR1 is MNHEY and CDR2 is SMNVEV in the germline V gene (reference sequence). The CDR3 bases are TGTGCCAGCAGTTTAAGCAGGGGTGGAAACACCATATATTTT. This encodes CASSLSRGGNTIYF.

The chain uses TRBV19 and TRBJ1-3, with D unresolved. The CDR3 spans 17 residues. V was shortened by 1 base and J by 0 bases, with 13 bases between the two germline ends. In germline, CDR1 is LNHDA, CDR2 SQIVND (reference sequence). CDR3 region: CASSIGLGPLSGNTIYF. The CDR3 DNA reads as TGTGCCAGTAGTATAGGGCTTGGACCGCTCTCTGGAAACACCATATATTTT.

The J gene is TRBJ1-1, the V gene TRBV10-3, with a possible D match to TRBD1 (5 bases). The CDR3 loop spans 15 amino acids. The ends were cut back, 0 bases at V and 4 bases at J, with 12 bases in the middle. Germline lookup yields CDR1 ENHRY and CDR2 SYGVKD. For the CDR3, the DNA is TGTGCCATCAGTGAGTCGCGGGGGGTCGTCACTGAAGCTTTCTTT. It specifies CAISESRGVVTEAFF.

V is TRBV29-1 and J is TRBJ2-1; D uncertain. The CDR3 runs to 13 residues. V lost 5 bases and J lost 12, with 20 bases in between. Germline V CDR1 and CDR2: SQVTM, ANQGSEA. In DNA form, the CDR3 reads TGCAGCGTTCCGGGCTACAATGAGAATTGGCAGTTCTTC. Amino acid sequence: CSVPGYNENWQFF.

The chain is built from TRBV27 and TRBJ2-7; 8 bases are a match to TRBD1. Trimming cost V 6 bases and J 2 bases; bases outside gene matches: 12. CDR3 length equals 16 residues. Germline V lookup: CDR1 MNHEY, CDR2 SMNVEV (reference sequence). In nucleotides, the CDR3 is TGTGCCAGCAGCCCCCGGGACAGGCTCTCACCCTACGAGCAGTACTTC. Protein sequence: CASSPRDRLSPYEQYF.

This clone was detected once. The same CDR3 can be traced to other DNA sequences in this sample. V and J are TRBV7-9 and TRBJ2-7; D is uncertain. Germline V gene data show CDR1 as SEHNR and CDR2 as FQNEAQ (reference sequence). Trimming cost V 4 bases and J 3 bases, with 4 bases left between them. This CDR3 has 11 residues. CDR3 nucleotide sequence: TGTGCCAGCAGCTCGGACTACGAGCAGTACTTC. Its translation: CASSSDYEQYF.

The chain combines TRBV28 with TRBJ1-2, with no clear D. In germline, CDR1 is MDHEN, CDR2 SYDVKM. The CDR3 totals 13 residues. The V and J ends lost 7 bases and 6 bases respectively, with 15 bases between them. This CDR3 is CASTPIYGDGYTF. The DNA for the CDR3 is TGTGCCAGCACCCCTATTTATGGGGATGGCTACACCTTC.

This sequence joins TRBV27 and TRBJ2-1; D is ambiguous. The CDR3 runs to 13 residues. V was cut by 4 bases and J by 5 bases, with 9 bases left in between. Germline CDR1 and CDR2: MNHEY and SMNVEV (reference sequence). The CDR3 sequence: CASSSRRDNEQFF. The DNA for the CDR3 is TGTGCCAGCAGTTCCCGCCGGGACAATGAGCAGTTCTTC.

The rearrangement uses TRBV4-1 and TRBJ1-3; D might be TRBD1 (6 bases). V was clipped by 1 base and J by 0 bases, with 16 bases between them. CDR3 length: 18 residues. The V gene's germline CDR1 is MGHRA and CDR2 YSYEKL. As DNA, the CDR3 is TGCGCCAGCAGCCAAGGGACAGATATGTTGAGCTCTGGAAACACCATATATTTT. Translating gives CASSQGTDMLSSGNTIYF.

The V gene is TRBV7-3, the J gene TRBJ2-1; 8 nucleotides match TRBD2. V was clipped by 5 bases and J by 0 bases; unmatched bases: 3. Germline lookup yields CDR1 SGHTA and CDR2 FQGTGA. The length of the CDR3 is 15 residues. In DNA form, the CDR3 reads TGTGCCAGCAGCGACGGACTAGCCTCCTACAATGAGCAGTTCTTC. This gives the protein CASSDGLASYNEQFF.

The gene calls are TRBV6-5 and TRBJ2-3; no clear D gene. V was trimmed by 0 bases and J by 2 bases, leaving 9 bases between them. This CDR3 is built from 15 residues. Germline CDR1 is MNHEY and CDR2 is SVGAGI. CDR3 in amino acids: CASSYSIENTDTQYF. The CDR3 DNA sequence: TGTGCCAGCAGTTACTCGATCGAGAACACAGATACGCAGTATTTT.

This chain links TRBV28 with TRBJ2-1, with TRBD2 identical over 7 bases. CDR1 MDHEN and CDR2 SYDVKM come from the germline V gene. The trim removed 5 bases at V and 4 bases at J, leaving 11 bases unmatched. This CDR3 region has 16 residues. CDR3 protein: CASSTPPGGSYNEQFF. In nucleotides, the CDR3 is TGTGCCAGCAGTACGCCTCCGGGAGGATCGTACAATGAGCAGTTCTTC.

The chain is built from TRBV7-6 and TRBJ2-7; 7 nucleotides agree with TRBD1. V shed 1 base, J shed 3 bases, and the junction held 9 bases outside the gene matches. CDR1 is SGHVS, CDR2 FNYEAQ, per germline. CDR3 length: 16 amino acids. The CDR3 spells CASSLGTPGQIYEQYF. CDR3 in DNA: TGTGCCAGCAGCTTAGGGACTCCGGGACAGATCTACGAGCAGTACTTC.

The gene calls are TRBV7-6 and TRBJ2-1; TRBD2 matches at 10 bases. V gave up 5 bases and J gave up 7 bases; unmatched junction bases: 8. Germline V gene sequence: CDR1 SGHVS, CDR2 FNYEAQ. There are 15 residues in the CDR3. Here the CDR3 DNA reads TGTGCCAGCAGCCCTCTAGCGGGAGCTCCGAATGAGCAGTTCTTC. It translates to CASSPLAGAPNEQFF.

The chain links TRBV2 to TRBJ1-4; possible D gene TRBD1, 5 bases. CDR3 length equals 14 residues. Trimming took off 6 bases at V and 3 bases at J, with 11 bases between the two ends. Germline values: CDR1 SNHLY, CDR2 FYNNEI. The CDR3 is CASRETASNEKLFF. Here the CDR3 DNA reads TGTGCCAGCAGAGAGACAGCCTCTAATGAAAAACTGTTTTTT.

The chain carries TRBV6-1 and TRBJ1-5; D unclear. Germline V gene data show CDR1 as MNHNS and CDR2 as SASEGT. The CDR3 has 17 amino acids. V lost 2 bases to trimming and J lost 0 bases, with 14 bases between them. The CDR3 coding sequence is TGTGCCAGCAGTGAATACTCCTTCCCCCGTAGCAATCAGCCCCAGCATTTT. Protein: CASSEYSFPRSNQPQHF.

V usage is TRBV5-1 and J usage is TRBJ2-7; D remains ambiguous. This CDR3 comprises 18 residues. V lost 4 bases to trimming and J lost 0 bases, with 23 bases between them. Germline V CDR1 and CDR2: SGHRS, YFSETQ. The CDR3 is CASSLTPSGHAYSYEQYF. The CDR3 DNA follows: TGCGCCAGCAGCCTAACTCCGTCCGGCCACGCTTACTCCTACGAGCAGTACTTC.

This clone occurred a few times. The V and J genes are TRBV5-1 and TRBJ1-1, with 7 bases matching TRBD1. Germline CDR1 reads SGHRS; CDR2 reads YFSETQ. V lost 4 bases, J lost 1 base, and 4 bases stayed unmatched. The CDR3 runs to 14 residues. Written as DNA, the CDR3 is TGCGCCAGCAGCCCGGGACAGAGGAACACTGAAGCTTTCTTT. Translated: CASSPGQRNTEAFF.

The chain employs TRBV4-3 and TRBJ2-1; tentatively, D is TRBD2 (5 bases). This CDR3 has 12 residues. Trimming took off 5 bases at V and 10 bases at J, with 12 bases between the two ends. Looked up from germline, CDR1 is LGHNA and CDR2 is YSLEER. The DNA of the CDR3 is TGCGCCAGCAGCGAGGGAGTGGGCGAGCAGTTCTTC. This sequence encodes CASSEGVGEQFF.

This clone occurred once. CDR3 amino acids: CASSFRGSGANVLTF. Written as DNA, the CDR3 is TGTGCCAGCAGTTTCAGGGGCTCTGGGGCCAACGTCCTGACTTTC. The rearrangement links TRBV27 to TRBJ2-6, with D perhaps TRBD1 (6 bases). The CDR3 sequence is 15 residues long. Per the germline V gene, CDR1 is MNHEY and CDR2 is SMNVEV (reference sequence). Trimming removed 3 bases from V and 0 bases from J, with 6 bases in between. Full variable domain (remainder filled in from reference TRBV27 and TRBJ2-6): EAQVTQNPRYLITVTGKKLTVTCSQNMNHEYMSWYRQDPGLGLRQIYYSMNVEVTDKGDVPEGYKVSRKEKRNFPLILESPSPNQTSLYFCASSFRGSGANVLTFGAGSRLTVL.